The 13 T cell receptor beta chains in this list originate from one sample, sequenced in a study of blood T cells in healthy people across ages. A second PCR of roughly 6 to 12 cycles used a sample-barcoded 5' primer and a J-beta primer mix. TCRdb processed the 5' RACE reads anew with MiXCR; each CDR3 protein has one entry. Of hundreds of thousands of distinct CDR3 sequences listed, roughly 25% were seen once; the top ten hold approximately 2.9%. A further study also used this sample, focusing on T cells of mothers and their children.

The sequencing input was blood. The receptor source for this set is a boy younger than 18 in good health.

The V and J genes are TRBV6-5 and TRBJ1-2; possible D gene TRBD1, 5 bases. This CDR3 contains 15 residues. Per germline, CDR1 MNHEY and CDR2 SVGAGI. The germline V and J ends were trimmed by 2 bases and 6 bases, with 16 bases remaining between them. This CDR3 is CASSYLLGGKDGYTF. For the CDR3, the DNA is TGTGCCAGCAGTTACCTCCTGGGGGGAAAAGATGGCTACACCTTC.

This clonotype occurred a few times. V is TRBV7-9 and J is TRBJ1-4, with D possibly being TRBD1 (6 bases). Per the germline V gene, CDR1 is SEHNR and CDR2 is FQNEAQ (reference sequence). The CDR3 is 17 residues long. Trimming removed 2 bases from V and 0 bases from J, with 13 bases in between. In nucleotides, the CDR3 is TGTGCCAGCAGCTTACCCCGACAGGCGACAACTAATGAAAAACTGTTTTTT. The encoded protein is CASSLPRQATTNEKLFF.

The chain has TRBV18 and TRBJ1-2; 10 nucleotides agree with TRBD1. V was clipped by 4 bases and J by 3 bases; unmatched bases: 5. The germline V gene encodes CDR1 KGHSH and CDR2 LQKENI. The CDR3 length is 15 residues. The CDR3 bases are TGTGCCAGCTCACTGGGGACAGGGGCGGACTATGGCTACACCTTC. Protein: CASSLGTGADYGYTF.

This clonotype was seen a handful of times. The rearrangement links TRBV20-1 to TRBJ1-6; D unclear. V lost 4 bases and J 9 bases, leaving 13 bases between the germline ends. CDR1 is DFQATT and CDR2 is SNEGSKA in the germline V gene (reference sequence). CDR3 length: 13 amino acids. DNA for the CDR3: TGCAGTGCTAAAGGAGAATCAGGTTCACCCCTCCACTTT. Amino acid sequence: CSAKGESGSPLHF.

This clonotype was seen a single time. The rearrangement uses TRBV7-9 and TRBJ2-7; TRBD1 might be the D (5 bases). Germline V CDR1 and CDR2: SEHNR, FQNEAQ (reference sequence). CDR3 size: 12 residues. Trimming removed 5 bases at V and 3 bases at J, with 8 bases between. CDR3 protein: CASSIDSYEQYF. DNA for the CDR3: TGTGCCAGCAGCATAGACAGCTACGAGCAGTACTTC.

The chain employs TRBV6-5 and TRBJ2-5; TRBD2 aligns across 9 bases. The end of the DNA is better explained by TRBJ2-1, so the J call may be wrong. Germline V gives CDR1 MNHEY, CDR2 SVGAGI. The CDR3 is 13 amino acids. CDR3 protein: CASNRRGGNEQFF. The CDR3 DNA sequence: TGTGCCAGCAACCGGCGGGGGGGCAATGAGCAGTTCTTC.

Only a few counts were recorded for this clonotype. J is TRBJ1-4 and V is TRBV4-1, with 7 bases fitting TRBD1. This CDR3 is 15 amino acids long. The germline gives CDR1 MGHRA, CDR2 YSYEKL. The V gene end was trimmed by 0 bases and the J gene end by 7 bases; junction bases not matched to a gene: 5. The CDR3 is CASSQETGRVEKLFF. Written as DNA, the CDR3 is TGCGCCAGCAGCCAAGAGACAGGGCGGGTTGAAAAACTGTTTTTT.

The chain employs TRBV5-1 and TRBJ2-2; possibly TRBD1 for D (6 bases). V was trimmed by 2 bases and J by 4 bases, leaving 12 bases between them. This CDR3 has 15 residues. Germline-derived CDR1 and CDR2 are SGHRS and YFSETQ. The CDR3 reads CASSFNTGSTGELFF. The CDR3 bases are TGCGCCAGCAGCTTTAACACAGGGTCCACCGGGGAGCTGTTTTTT.

A few counts support this clonotype. In DNA, the CDR3 is TGTGCCAGCAGCCAAGAATCAGCTACCTACGAGCAGTACTTC. Translated: CASSQESATYEQYF. The V gene is TRBV3-1, the J gene TRBJ2-5; no definite D call. The closer fit of TRBJ2-7 to the DNA end suggests the J call may be wrong. CDR1 and CDR2 (germline): LGHDT, YNNKEL (reference sequence). The CDR3 is 14 residues long.

The chain carries TRBV6-6 and TRBJ2-4, with TRBD1 matching over 10 bases. The germline V gene has CDR1 MNHNY and CDR2 SVGAGI (reference sequence). V gave up 2 bases and J gave up 9 bases; unmatched junction bases: 7. The CDR3 sequence is 15 residues long. DNA of the CDR3: TGTGCCAGCAGTTACCAGACAGGGGGCTTTTTCATTCAGTACTTC. Its protein product is CASSYQTGGFFIQYF.

The chain uses TRBV12-3 or TRBV12-4 and TRBJ2-4; D may be TRBD2 (6 bases). The CDR3 extends over 11 amino acids. V gave up 10 bases and J gave up 9 bases, with 13 bases separating them. Here the CDR3 reads CAIGGSSIQYF. Written as DNA, the CDR3 is TGTGCCATCGGGGGTTCAAGCATTCAGTACTTC.

The chain links TRBV3-1 to TRBJ2-3, with D tentatively TRBD2 (6 bases). The CDR3 totals 16 residues. CDR1 LGHDT and CDR2 YNNKEL come from the germline V gene (reference sequence). V gave up 3 bases and J gave up 2 bases, with 15 bases separating them. CDR3 bases: TGTGCCAGCAGCCATAGCCCGACTAGTGCCACAGATACGCAGTATTTT. It translates to CASSHSPTSATDTQYF.

This clonotype occurred a few times. This chain links TRBV15 with TRBJ2-1; D is uncertain. There are 15 residues in the CDR3. Germline loops: CDR1 LNHNV, CDR2 YYDKDF (reference sequence). Trimming removed 0 bases from V and 0 bases from J, with 6 bases in between. The CDR3 DNA follows: TGTGCCACCAGCAGAGATCGGAGCTCCTACAATGAGCAGTTCTTC. Translating it yields CATSRDRSSYNEQFF.